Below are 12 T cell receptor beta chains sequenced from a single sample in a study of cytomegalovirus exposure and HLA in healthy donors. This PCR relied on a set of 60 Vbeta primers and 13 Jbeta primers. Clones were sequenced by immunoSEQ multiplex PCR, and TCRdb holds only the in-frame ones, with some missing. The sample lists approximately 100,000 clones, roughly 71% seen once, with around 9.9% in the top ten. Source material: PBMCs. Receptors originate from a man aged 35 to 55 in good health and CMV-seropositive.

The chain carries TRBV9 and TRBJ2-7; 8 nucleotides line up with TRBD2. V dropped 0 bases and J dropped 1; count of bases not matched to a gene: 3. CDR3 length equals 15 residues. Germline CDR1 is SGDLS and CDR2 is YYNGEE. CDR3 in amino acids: CASSVGSSGSYEQYF. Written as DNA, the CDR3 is TGTGCCAGCAGCGTAGGATCTAGCGGGTCCTACGAGCAGTACTTC.

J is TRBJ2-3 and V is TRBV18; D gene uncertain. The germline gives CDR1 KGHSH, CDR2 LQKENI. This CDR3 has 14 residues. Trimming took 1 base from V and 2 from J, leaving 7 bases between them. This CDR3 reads CASSPRSTTDTQYF. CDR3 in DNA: TGTGCCAGCTCACCACGCTCTACCACAGATACGCAGTATTTT. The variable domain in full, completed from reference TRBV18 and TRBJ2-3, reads NAGVMQNPRHLVRRRGQEARLRCSPMKGHSHVYWYRQLPEEGLKFMVYLQKENIIDESGMPKERFSAEFPKEGPSILRIQQVVRGDSAAYFCASSPRSTTDTQYFGPGTRLTVL.

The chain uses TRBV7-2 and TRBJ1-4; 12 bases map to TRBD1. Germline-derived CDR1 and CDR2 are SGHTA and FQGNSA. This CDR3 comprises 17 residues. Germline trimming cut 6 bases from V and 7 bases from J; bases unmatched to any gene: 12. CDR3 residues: CASRPRGQGAQSEKLFF. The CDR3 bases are TGTGCCAGCAGGCCACGGGGACAGGGGGCGCAGAGTGAAAAACTGTTTTTT.

The CDR3: CASSETRQGTTRAGSANYGYTF. In nucleotides, the CDR3 is TGCGCCAGCAGTGAAACGAGACAGGGGACGACGCGCGCCGGGTCAGCTAACTATGGCTACACCTTC. J is TRBJ1-2 and V is TRBV10-2; 8 positions match TRBD1. The germline gives CDR1 WSHSY, CDR2 SAAADI. Trimming cost V 3 bases and J 0 bases; bases outside gene matches: 24. This CDR3 contains 22 residues.

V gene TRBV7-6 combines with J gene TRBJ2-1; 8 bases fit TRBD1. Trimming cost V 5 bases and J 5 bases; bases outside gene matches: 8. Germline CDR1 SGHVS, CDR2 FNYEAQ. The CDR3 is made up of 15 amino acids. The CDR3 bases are TGTGCCAGCAGCCCACAGGGGGAGGAGGACAATGAGCAGTTCTTC. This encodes CASSPQGEEDNEQFF.

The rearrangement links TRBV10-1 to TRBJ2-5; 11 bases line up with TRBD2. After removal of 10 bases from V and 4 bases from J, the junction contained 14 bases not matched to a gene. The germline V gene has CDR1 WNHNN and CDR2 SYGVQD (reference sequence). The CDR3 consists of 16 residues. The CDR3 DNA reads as TGCGCCACCCCACTCCCGTCTAGCGGGAGGCCAGAGACCCAGTACTTC. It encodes CATPLPSSGRPETQYF.

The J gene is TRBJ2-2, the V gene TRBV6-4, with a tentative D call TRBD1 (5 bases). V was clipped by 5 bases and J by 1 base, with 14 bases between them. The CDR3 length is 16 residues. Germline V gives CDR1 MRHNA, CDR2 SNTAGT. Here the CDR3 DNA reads TGTGCCAGCAGTCCCGGCCCCGGACAGAACACCGGGGAGCTGTTTTTT. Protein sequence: CASSPGPGQNTGELFF.

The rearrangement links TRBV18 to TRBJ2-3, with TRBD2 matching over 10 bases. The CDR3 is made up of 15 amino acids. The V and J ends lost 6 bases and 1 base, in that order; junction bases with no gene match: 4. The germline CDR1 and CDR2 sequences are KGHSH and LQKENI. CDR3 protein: CASSLAGVGTDTQYF. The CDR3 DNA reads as TGTGCCAGCTCGCTAGCGGGGGTCGGCACAGATACGCAGTATTTT.

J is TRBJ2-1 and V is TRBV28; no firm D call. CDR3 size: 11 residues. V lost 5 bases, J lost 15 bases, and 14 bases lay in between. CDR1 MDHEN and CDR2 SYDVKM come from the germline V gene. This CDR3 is CASSPLSTPFF. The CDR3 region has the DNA TGTGCCAGCAGTCCCCTTAGCACGCCGTTCTTC.

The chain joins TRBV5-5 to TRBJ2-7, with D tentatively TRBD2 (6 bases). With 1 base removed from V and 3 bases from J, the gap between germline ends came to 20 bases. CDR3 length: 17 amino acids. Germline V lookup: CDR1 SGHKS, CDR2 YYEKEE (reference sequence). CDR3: CASSLLAEGWGFYEQYV. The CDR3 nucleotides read TGTGCCAGCAGCTTGCTCGCGGAGGGGTGGGGGTTCTACGAGCAGTACGTC.

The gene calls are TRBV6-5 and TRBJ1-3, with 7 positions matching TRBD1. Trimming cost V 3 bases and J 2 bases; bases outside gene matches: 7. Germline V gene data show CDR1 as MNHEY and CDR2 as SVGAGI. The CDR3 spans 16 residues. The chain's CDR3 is CASSYQGQVAGNTIYF. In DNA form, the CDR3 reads TGTGCCAGCAGTTATCAAGGACAGGTGGCTGGAAACACCATATATTTT.

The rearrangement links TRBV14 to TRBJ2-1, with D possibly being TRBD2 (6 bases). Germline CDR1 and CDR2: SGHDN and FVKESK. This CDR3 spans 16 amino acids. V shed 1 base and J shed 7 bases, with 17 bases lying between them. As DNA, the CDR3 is TGTGCCAGCAGCCAAGTACGGGAGCGACGTAAAAATGAGCAGTTCTTC. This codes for CASSQVRERRKNEQFF.